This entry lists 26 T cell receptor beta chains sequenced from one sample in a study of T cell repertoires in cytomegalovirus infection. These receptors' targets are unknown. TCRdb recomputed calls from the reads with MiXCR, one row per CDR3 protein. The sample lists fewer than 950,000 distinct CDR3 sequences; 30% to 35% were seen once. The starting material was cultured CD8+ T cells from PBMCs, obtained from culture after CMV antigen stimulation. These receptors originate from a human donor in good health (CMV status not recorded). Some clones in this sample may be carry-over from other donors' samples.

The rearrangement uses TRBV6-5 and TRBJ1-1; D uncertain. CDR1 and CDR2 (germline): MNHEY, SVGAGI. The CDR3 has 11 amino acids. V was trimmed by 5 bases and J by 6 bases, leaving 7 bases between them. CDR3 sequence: CASSGVSEAFF. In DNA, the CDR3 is TGTGCCAGCAGTGGTGTCTCTGAAGCTTTCTTT.

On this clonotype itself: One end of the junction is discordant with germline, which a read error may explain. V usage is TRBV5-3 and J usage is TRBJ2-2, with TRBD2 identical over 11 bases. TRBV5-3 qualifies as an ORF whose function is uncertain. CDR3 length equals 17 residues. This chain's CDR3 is CASSLALAGANTGELFF. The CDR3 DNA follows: TGTGCCAGCAGCTTGGCACTAGCGGGGGCTAACACCGGGGAGCTGTTTTTT.

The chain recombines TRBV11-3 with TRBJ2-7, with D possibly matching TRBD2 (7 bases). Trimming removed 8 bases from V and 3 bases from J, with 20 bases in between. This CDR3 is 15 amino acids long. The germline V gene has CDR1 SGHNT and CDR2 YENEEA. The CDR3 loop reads CASRFGGAHIYEQYV. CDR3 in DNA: TGTGCCAGCCGTTTTGGGGGGGCGCATATCTACGAGCAGTACGTC.

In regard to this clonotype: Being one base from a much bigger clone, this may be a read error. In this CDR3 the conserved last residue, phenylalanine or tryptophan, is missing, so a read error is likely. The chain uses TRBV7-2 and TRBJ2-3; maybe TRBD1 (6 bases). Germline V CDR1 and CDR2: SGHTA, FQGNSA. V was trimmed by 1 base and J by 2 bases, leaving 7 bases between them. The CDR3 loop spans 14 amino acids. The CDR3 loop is CASSLVGATDTQYS. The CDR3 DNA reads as TGTGCCAGCAGCTTAGTGGGGGCCACAGATACGCAGTATTCT.

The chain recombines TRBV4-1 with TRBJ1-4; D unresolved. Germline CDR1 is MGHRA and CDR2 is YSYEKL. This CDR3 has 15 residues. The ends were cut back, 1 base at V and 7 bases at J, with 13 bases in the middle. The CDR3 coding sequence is TGCGCCAGCAGCCAAGGCCCAGCGACAACTGAAAAACTGTTTTTT. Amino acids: CASSQGPATTEKLFF.

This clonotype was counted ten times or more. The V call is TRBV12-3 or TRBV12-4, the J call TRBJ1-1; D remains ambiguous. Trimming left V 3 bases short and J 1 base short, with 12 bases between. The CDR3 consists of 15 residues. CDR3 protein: CASSFRRIGNTEAFF. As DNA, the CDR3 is TGTGCCAGCAGTTTTCGCAGGATCGGGAACACTGAAGCTTTCTTT.

The CDR3 spells CASSHRIWGRHTEAFF. CDR3 in DNA: TGTGCCAGCAGCCATAGGATCTGGGGACGGCACACTGAAGCTTTCTTT. This chain connects TRBV14 to TRBJ1-1; a weak D match, TRBD1 (5 bases). Germline CDR1 SGHDN, CDR2 FVKESK. CDR3 size: 16 residues. Trimming stripped 3 bases from V and 3 bases from J, with 17 bases between.

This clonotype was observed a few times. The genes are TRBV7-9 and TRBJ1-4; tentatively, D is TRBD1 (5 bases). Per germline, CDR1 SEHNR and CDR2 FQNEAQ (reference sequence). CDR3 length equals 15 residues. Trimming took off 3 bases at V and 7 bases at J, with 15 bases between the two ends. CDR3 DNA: TGTGCCAGCAGCTTTAAGAGGGGCTACGGTGAAAAACTGTTTTTT. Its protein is CASSFKRGYGEKLFF.

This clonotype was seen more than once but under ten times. CDR3 bases: TGTGCCAGCAGTGACGGGGTCGGAGAGACCCAGTACTTC. It encodes CASSDGVGETQYF. This chain joins TRBV25-1 and TRBJ2-5, with D possibly TRBD2 on 5 matching bases. Trimming took off 3 bases at V and 4 bases at J, with 9 bases between the two ends. This CDR3 contains 13 residues. CDR1 is MGHDK, CDR2 SYGVNS, per germline. Full variable domain (remainder filled in from reference TRBV25-1 and TRBJ2-5): EADIYQTPRYLVIGTGKKITLECSQTMGHDKMYWYQQDPGMELHLIHYSYGVNSTEKGDLSSESTVSRIRTEHFPLTLESARPSHTSQYLCASSDGVGETQYFGPGTRLLVL.

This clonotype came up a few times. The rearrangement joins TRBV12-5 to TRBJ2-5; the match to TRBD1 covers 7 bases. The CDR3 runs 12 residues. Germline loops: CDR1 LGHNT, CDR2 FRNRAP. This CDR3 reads CARRTGGETQYF. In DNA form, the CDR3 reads TGTGCCAGACGGACAGGTGGAGAGACCCAGTACTTC.

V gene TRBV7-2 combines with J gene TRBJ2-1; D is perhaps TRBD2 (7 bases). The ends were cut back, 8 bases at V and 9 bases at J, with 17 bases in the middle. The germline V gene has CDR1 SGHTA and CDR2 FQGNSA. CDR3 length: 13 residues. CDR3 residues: CASGSGGAGEQFF. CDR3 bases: TGTGCCAGCGGGTCTGGGGGGGCGGGTGAGCAGTTCTTC.

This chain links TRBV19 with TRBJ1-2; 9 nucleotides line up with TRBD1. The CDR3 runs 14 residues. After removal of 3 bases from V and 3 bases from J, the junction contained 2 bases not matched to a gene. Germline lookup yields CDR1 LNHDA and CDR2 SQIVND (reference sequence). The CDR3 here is CASSIRTGDYGYTF. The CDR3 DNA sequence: TGTGCCAGTAGTATCCGGACAGGGGACTATGGCTACACCTTC.

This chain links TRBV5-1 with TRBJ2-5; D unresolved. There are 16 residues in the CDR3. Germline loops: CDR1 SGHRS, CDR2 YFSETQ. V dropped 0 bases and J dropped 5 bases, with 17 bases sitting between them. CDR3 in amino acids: CASSLERSWGTETQYF. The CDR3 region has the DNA TGCGCCAGCAGCTTGGAAAGGTCGTGGGGAACGGAGACCCAGTACTTC.

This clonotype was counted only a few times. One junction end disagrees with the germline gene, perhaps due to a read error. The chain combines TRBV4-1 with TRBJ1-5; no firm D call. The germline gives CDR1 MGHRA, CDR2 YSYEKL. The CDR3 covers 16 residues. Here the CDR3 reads CASSQDVEGGNQPQHF. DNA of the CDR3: TGCGCTAGCAGCCAAGATGTTGAGGGTGGAAATCAGCCCCAGCATTTT.

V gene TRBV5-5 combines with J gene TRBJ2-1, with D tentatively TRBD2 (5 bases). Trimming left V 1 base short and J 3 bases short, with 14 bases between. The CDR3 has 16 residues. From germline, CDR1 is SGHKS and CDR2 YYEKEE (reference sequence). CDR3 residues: CASSLSPEVSYNEQFF. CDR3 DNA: TGTGCCAGCAGCTTGTCACCGGAGGTAAGCTACAATGAGCAGTTCTTC.

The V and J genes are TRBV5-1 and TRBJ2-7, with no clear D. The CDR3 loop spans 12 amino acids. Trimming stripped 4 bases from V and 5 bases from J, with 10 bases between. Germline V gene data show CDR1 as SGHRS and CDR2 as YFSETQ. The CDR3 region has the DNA TGCGCCAGCAGCCCGAAGGGCGACGAGCAGTACTTC. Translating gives CASSPKGDEQYF. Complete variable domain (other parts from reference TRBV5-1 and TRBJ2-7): KAGVTQTPRYLIKTRGQQVTLSCSPISGHRSVSWYQQTPGQGLQFLFEYFSETQRNKGNFPGRFSGRQFSNSRSEMNVSTLELGDSALYLCASSPKGDEQYFGPGTRLTVT.

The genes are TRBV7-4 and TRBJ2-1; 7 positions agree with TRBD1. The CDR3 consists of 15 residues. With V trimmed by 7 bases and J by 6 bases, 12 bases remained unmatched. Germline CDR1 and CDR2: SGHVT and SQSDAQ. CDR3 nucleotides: TGTGCCAGCACCGGGACAGACCCCCGGGGCAATGAGCAGTTCTTC. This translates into CASTGTDPRGNEQFF.

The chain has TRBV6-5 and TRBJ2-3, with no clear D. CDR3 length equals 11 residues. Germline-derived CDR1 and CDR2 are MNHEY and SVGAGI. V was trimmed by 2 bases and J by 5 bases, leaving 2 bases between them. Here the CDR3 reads CASSYEDTQYF. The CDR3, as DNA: TGTGCCAGCAGTTACGAAGATACGCAGTATTTT.

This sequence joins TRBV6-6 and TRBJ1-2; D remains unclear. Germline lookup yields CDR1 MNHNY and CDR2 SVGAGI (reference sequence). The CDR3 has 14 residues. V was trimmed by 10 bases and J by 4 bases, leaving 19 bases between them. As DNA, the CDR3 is TGTGCCACCCCTTTGCTCATGGAGCGCTATGGCTACACCTTC. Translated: CATPLLMERYGYTF.

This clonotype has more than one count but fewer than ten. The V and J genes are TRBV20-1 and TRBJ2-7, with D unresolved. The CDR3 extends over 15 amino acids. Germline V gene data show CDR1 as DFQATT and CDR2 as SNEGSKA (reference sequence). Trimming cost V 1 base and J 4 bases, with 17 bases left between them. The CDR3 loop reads CSARALGAQNYEQYV. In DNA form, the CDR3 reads TGCAGTGCTAGAGCTTTGGGCGCCCAAAATTACGAGCAGTACGTC.

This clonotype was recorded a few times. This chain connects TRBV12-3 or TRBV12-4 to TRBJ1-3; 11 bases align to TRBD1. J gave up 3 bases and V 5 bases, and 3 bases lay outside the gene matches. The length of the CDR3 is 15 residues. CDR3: CASSRDRGFGNTIYF. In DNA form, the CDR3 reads TGTGCCAGCAGTCGGGACAGGGGGTTTGGAAACACCATATATTTT.

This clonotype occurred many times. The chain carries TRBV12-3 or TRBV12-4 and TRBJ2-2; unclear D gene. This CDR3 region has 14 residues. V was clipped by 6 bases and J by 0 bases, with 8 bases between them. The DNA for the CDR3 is TGTGCCAGCAGCTCGACGGCGAACACCGGGGAGCTGTTTTTT. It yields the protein CASSSTANTGELFF.

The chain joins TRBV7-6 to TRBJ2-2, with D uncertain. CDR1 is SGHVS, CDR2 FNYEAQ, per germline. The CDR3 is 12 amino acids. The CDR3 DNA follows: TGTGTTGCCGAGGAGTACACCGGGGAGCTGTTTTTT. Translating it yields CVAEEYTGELFF. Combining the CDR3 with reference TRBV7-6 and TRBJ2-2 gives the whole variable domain GAGVSQSPRYKVTKRGQDVALRCDPISGHVSLYWYRQALGQGPEFLTYFNYEAQQDKSGLPNDRFSAERPEGSISTLTIQRTEQRDSAMYRCVAEEYTGELFFGEGSRLTVL.

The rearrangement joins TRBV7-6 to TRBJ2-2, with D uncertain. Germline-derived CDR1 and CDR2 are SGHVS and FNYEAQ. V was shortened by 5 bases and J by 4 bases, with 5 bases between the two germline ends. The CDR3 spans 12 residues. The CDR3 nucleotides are TGTGCCAGCAGCCCCGCCACCGGGGAGCTGTTTTTT. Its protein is CASSPATGELFF.

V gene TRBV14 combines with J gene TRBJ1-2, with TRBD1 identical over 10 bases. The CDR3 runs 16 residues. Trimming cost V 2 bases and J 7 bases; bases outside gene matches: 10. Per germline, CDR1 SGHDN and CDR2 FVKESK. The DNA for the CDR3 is TGTGCCAGCAGCCAATACCGGACAGGGGGAATGTTTGGCTACACCTTC. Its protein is CASSQYRTGGMFGYTF.

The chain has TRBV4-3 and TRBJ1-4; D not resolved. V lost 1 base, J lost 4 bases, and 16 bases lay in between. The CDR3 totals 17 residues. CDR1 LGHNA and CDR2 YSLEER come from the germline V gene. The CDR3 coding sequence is TGCGCCAGCAGCCAAGGTAACGAGGACCGCTATAATGAAAAACTGTTTTTT. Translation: CASSQGNEDRYNEKLFF.